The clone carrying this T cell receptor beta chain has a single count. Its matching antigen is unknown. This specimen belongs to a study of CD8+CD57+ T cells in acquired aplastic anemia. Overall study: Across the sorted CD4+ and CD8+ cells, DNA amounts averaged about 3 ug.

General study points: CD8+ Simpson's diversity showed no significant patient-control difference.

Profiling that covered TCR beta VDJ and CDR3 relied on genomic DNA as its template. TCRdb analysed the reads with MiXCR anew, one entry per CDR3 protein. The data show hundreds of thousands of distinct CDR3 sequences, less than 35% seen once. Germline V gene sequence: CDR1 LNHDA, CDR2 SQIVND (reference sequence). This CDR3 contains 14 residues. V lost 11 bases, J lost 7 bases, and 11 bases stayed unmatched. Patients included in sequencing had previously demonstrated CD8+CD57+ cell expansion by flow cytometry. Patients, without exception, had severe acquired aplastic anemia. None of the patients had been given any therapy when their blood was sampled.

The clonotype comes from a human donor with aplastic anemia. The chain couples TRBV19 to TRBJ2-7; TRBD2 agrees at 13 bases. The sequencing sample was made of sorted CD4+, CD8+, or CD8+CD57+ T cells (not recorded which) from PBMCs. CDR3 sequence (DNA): TGTGCCTGGGGGGGACTAGCGGGATCGGGTGAGCAGTACTTC. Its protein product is CAWGGLAGSGEQYF.